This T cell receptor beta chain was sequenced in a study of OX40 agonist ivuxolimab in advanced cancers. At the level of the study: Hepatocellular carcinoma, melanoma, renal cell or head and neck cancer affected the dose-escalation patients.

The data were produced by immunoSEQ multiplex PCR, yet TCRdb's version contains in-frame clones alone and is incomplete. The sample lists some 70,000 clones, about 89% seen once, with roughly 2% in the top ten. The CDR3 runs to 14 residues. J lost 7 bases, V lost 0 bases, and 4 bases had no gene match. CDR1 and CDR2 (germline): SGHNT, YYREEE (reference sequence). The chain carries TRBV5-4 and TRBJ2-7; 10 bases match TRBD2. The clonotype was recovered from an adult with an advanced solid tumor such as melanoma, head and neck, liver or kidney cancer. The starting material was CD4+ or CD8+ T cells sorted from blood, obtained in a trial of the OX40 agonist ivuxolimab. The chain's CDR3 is CASSLELAGVEQYF. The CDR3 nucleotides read TGTGCCAGCAGCTTGGAGCTAGCGGGAGTAGAGCAGTACTTC. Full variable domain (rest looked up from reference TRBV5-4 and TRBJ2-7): ETGVTQSPTHLIKTRGQQVTLRCSSQSGHNTVSWYQQALGQGPQFIFQYYREEENGRGNFPPRFSGLQFPNYSSELNVNALELDDSALYLCASSLELAGVEQYFGPGTRLTVT.